These 32 T cell receptor beta chains share one sample of origin, sequenced in a study of early T cells in non-severe SARS-CoV-2 infection. TCRdb re-analysed the 5' RACE reads in MiXCR, keeping a single row per CDR3 protein. Here the sample spans roughly 81,000 distinct CDR3 sequences, 9% to 14% being singletons. The source material was whole blood. The receptor source for this set is an adult who was a healthcare worker with PCR-confirmed SARS-CoV-2 infection or an uninfected control (not recorded which).

This clonotype was counted only a few times. The chain employs TRBV29-1 and TRBJ2-1, with 11 nucleotides matching TRBD1. The length of the CDR3 is 13 residues. J lost 8 bases, V lost 5 bases, and 5 bases had no gene match. Germline V gene data show CDR1 as SQVTM and CDR2 as ANQGSEA. DNA of the CDR3: TGCAGCGTTCGGACAGGGGGCCCTGATGAGCAGTTCTTC. Translation gives CSVRTGGPDEQFF.

This clonotype was counted only a few times. This chain uses TRBV12-3 or TRBV12-4 with TRBJ1-4; D not certain. This CDR3 has 16 residues. V shed 2 bases and J shed 0 bases, with 10 bases lying between them. CDR3 protein: CASSLTIGATNEKLFF. The CDR3 bases are TGTGCCAGCAGTTTAACCATCGGGGCAACTAATGAAAAACTGTTTTTT.

This clonotype was picked up many times. The chain recombines TRBV19 with TRBJ1-5; 7 bases agree with TRBD1. Trimming cost V 4 bases and J 7 bases; bases outside gene matches: 4. From germline, CDR1 is LNHDA and CDR2 SQIVND (reference sequence). This CDR3 contains 13 residues. CDR3: CASSTDRAQPQHF. CDR3 DNA: TGTGCCAGTAGTACAGACAGGGCGCAGCCCCAGCATTTT. Filled out from reference TRBV19 and TRBJ1-5, the complete variable domain reads DGGITQSPKYLFRKEGQNVTLSCEQNLNHDAMYWYRQDPGQGLRLIYYSQIVNDFQKGDIAEGYSVSREKKESFPLTVTSAQKNPTAFYLCASSTDRAQPQHFGDGTRLSIL.

This clonotype has ten or more counts. J is TRBJ1-4 and V is TRBV7-9; D is perhaps TRBD1 (5 bases). The V end was cut by 2 bases, the J end by 1 base, with 11 bases between. The CDR3 covers 16 residues. Germline V gene data show CDR1 as SEHNR and CDR2 as FQNEAQ (reference sequence). CDR3 protein: CASSLNTGGTNEKLFF. CDR3 bases: TGTGCCAGCAGCTTAAATACCGGGGGAACTAATGAAAAACTGTTTTTT.

DNA of the CDR3: TGTGCCAGCAGCCCTCCTCCTCGGAACACTGAAGCTTTCTTT. This codes for CASSPPPRNTEAFF. The chain joins TRBV28 to TRBJ1-1; D call uncertain. CDR3 length: 14 amino acids. In germline, CDR1 is MDHEN, CDR2 SYDVKM. V lost 6 bases and J lost 1, with 12 bases in between.

This clonotype occurred a few times. This rearrangement joins TRBV3-1 to TRBJ2-5, with a possible D match to TRBD1 (6 bases). The germline CDR1 and CDR2 sequences are LGHDT and YNNKEL (reference sequence). The germline V and J ends were trimmed by 4 bases and 4 bases, with 16 bases remaining between them. The CDR3 covers 15 residues. The CDR3 loop is CASSPRPTRGETQYF. The CDR3 DNA sequence: TGTGCCAGCAGCCCGCGCCCGACCAGGGGAGAGACCCAGTACTTC.

This sequence joins TRBV5-1 and TRBJ2-7; D remains unclear. Germline V gene lookup returns CDR1 SGHRS and CDR2 YFSETQ. Trimming stripped 7 bases from V and 2 bases from J, with 13 bases between. This CDR3 has 13 amino acids. In DNA, the CDR3 is TGCGCCAGCGCCTGGCAGGAAACCTACGAGCAGTACTTC. Translated, it gives CASAWQETYEQYF.

This clonotype was picked up many times. The chain links TRBV14 to TRBJ1-1; TRBD1 matches 7 bases. The CDR3 has 14 residues. V lost 4 bases and J lost 3; bases outside the gene matches: 5. Germline V CDR1 and CDR2: SGHDN, FVKESK. The CDR3 DNA reads as TGTGCCAGCAGCCCCTTAGGACAGGACACTGAAGCTTTCTTT. Encoded protein: CASSPLGQDTEAFF.

V usage is TRBV7-8 and J usage is TRBJ2-7; 10 nucleotides line up with TRBD1. Germline CDR1 SGHVS, CDR2 FQNEAQ. This CDR3 has 16 residues. V lost 3 bases to trimming and J lost 3 bases; unmatched junction nucleotides: 8. The CDR3 nucleotides are TGTGCCAGCAGCTTTCAATCCGGGACAGGGGTCTACGAGCAGTACTTC. Its translation: CASSFQSGTGVYEQYF.

This clonotype was detected only a few times. The chain combines TRBV20-1 with TRBJ2-2; D is undetermined. Trimming shortened V by 3 bases and J by 0 bases, and 5 bases separated the two germline ends. Germline V CDR1 and CDR2: DFQATT, SNEGSKA (reference sequence). The CDR3 has 13 residues. CDR3 in amino acids: CSASPSNTGELFF. The CDR3, as DNA: TGCAGTGCTAGCCCCTCGAACACCGGGGAGCTGTTTTTT.

This clonotype has only a few counts. The J gene is TRBJ2-2, the V gene TRBV12-3 or TRBV12-4, with D perhaps matching TRBD2 (6 bases). Trimming stripped 3 bases from V and 4 bases from J, with 12 bases between. CDR3 size: 15 residues. As DNA, the CDR3 is TGTGCCAGCAGTTTTTTTGCGGGGCTCACCGGGGAGCTGTTTTTT. This codes for CASSFFAGLTGELFF.

This clonotype has ten or more counts. The V call is TRBV11-2, the J call TRBJ2-7, with D possibly being TRBD2 (6 bases). CDR1 is SGHAT, CDR2 FQNNGV, per germline. V was trimmed by 6 bases and J by 3 bases, leaving 15 bases between them. CDR3 size: 14 residues. In DNA form, the CDR3 reads TGTGCCAGCAGTCCGGGACTGGCCTTCTACGAGCAGTACTTC. Protein sequence: CASSPGLAFYEQYF.

This chain uses TRBV28 with TRBJ2-5; D might be TRBD1 (6 bases). V shed 5 bases and J shed 2 bases, with 12 bases lying between them. Germline V lookup: CDR1 MDHEN, CDR2 SYDVKM. This CDR3 is built from 14 residues. CDR3 residues: CASSPDRRQETQYF. DNA for the CDR3: TGTGCCAGCAGTCCCGACAGGCGACAAGAGACCCAGTACTTC.

The chain carries TRBV10-1 and TRBJ1-5; TRBD1 might be the D (5 bases). Germline V gene sequence: CDR1 WNHNN, CDR2 SYGVQD (reference sequence). With 4 bases removed from V and 1 base from J, the gap between germline ends came to 14 bases. The CDR3 is 16 amino acids. CDR3 sequence: CASSGGTSGSNQPQHF. The CDR3 DNA reads as TGCGCCAGCAGTGGGGGGACCTCGGGGAGCAATCAGCCCCAGCATTTT.

This chain joins TRBV5-6 and TRBJ2-3; D possibly corresponds to TRBD2 (5 bases). The CDR3 has 16 amino acids. Per the germline V gene, CDR1 is SGHDT and CDR2 is YYEEEE. Deletions cut 6 bases from V and 3 bases from J, with 20 bases between. CDR3 sequence: CASTDSTSDETDTQYF. CDR3 DNA sequence: TGTGCCAGCACCGATTCAACTAGTGACGAAACAGATACGCAGTATTTT.

This clonotype was detected only a few times. This chain uses TRBV5-4 with TRBJ2-1; tentative D call: TRBD1 (6 bases). Germline lookup yields CDR1 SGHNT and CDR2 YYREEE (reference sequence). Trimming shortened V by 5 bases and J by 0 bases, and 12 bases separated the two germline ends. This CDR3 is 15 amino acids long. DNA of the CDR3: TGTGCCAGCAGTTTTGGACAGTCCTCCTACAATGAGCAGTTCTTC. It specifies CASSFGQSSYNEQFF.

This clonotype was recorded at least ten times. V is TRBV29-1 and J is TRBJ2-1; D possibly corresponds to TRBD2 (6 bases). This CDR3 has 14 amino acids. Germline values: CDR1 SQVTM, CDR2 ANQGSEA. The V end lost 4 bases, the J end lost 7 bases, and 17 bases lay between the germline ends. The DNA of the CDR3 is TGCAGCGTTGCAACGGGAGTCCCTAGGAATGAGCAGTTCTTC. It is translated as CSVATGVPRNEQFF.

In this sample, this clonotype turned up many times. The rearrangement uses TRBV7-2 and TRBJ1-2, with D possibly matching TRBD1 (5 bases). The V and J ends lost 2 bases and 8 bases respectively, with 15 bases between them. The CDR3 extends over 14 amino acids. Per germline, CDR1 SGHTA and CDR2 FQGNSA. The CDR3 spells CASSLFPGSEGYTF. For the CDR3, the DNA is TGTGCCAGCAGCTTATTTCCAGGGAGCGAGGGCTACACCTTC.

The chain joins TRBV2 to TRBJ2-1; a weak D match, TRBD2 (6 bases). This CDR3 contains 15 residues. Trimming pared 2 bases from V and 7 bases from J, leaving 15 bases between. From germline, CDR1 is SNHLY and CDR2 FYNNEI. CDR3 residues: CASSERRSGLNEQFF. CDR3 nucleotides: TGTGCCAGCAGTGAACGCCGTAGCGGATTGAATGAGCAGTTCTTC.

This clonotype was observed many times. The CDR3 sequence: CAISEDSGPDAYTF. In nucleotides, the CDR3 is TGTGCCATCAGTGAGGATTCCGGGCCCGACGCCTACACCTTC. The chain recombines TRBV10-3 with TRBJ1-2; D not resolved. CDR3 size: 14 residues. The germline V gene has CDR1 ENHRY and CDR2 SYGVKD. The V end lost 2 bases, the J end lost 10 bases, and 17 bases lay between the germline ends.

This clonotype was observed a few times. The J gene is TRBJ2-1, the V gene TRBV6-4; 7 positions agree with TRBD1. Germline V gene data show CDR1 as MRHNA and CDR2 as SNTAGT. V lost 6 bases, J lost 9 bases, and 11 bases stayed unmatched. The CDR3 is made up of 14 amino acids. The CDR3 region is CASREQGPLGEQFF. CDR3 coding DNA: TGTGCCAGCAGGGAACAGGGGCCCTTGGGTGAGCAGTTCTTC.

The chain is built from TRBV7-2 and TRBJ1-1; TRBD1 matches 7 bases. V lost 1 base, J lost 4 bases, and 9 bases stayed unmatched. This CDR3 has 16 residues. The germline gives CDR1 SGHTA, CDR2 FQGNSA. The CDR3 here is CASSLDRGHHGTEAFF. The CDR3 nucleotides are TGTGCCAGCAGCTTAGACAGGGGCCACCATGGCACTGAAGCTTTCTTT.

The V call is TRBV7-2, the J call TRBJ2-1; D is unclear. V gave up 5 bases and J gave up 4 bases, with 12 bases separating them. The germline V gene has CDR1 SGHTA and CDR2 FQGNSA. The length of the CDR3 is 14 residues. CDR3 in amino acids: CASSRELPYNEQFF. The CDR3 DNA reads as TGTGCCAGCAGCCGAGAACTACCTTACAATGAGCAGTTCTTC.

This clonotype was detected a few times. V is TRBV7-9 and J is TRBJ1-2; possible D gene TRBD1, 6 bases. The CDR3 is 14 residues long. The V end was cut by 4 bases, the J end by 7 bases, with 16 bases between. CDR1 and CDR2 (germline): SEHNR, FQNEAQ (reference sequence). CDR3 region: CASSSAVAGVGYTF. CDR3 bases: TGTGCCAGCAGCTCTGCGGTGGCAGGGGTTGGCTACACCTTC.

This clonotype occurred many times. This sequence joins TRBV12-5 and TRBJ1-5, with a possible D match to TRBD1 (6 bases). The CDR3 length is 14 residues. V dropped 3 bases and J dropped 7 bases, with 13 bases sitting between them. From germline, CDR1 is LGHNT and CDR2 FRNRAP. CDR3 coding DNA: TGTGCTAGTGGTTTCTCCGGGGGCGGGCAGCCCCAGCATTTT. Its protein product is CASGFSGGGQPQHF.

This clonotype was recorded at least ten times. The V call is TRBV30, the J call TRBJ2-7; 7 nucleotides line up with TRBD1. V trimming: 0 bases; J trimming: 11 bases; junction bases outside the gene matches: 7. CDR1 is GTSNPN and CDR2 is SVGIG in the germline V gene (reference sequence). This CDR3 spans 12 amino acids. The CDR3: CAWSVGNRGEYF. DNA of the CDR3: TGTGCCTGGAGTGTGGGGAACAGGGGAGAGTACTTC.

The sample holds many counts of this clonotype. The chain employs TRBV9 and TRBJ1-6; 9 bases agree with TRBD1. The CDR3 runs 15 residues. Germline V gene data show CDR1 as SGDLS and CDR2 as YYNGEE. V lost 4 bases to trimming and J lost 13 bases; unmatched junction nucleotides: 12. The CDR3 region is CASSSRTGDLEPLHF. The CDR3 DNA follows: TGTGCCAGCAGCTCTCGGACAGGGGATTTGGAGCCCCTCCACTTT.

In its sample, this clonotype was seen many times. This chain connects TRBV7-3 to TRBJ2-1; 10 nucleotides match TRBD1. Germline CDR1 is SGHTA and CDR2 is FQGTGA. This CDR3 has 15 residues. Trimming cost V 5 bases and J 8 bases; bases outside gene matches: 9. The CDR3 is CASSPSGTGADEQFF. Written as DNA, the CDR3 is TGTGCCAGCAGCCCTAGTGGGACAGGGGCGGATGAGCAGTTCTTC.

This clonotype was recorded many times. V gene TRBV6-5 combines with J gene TRBJ1-1; 7 bases agree with TRBD1. The CDR3 spans 14 residues. With 9 bases clipped from V and 0 bases from J, the junction kept 7 bases outside the gene matches. CDR1 is MNHEY and CDR2 is SVGAGI in the germline V gene. CDR3 region: CASMRDSVNTEAFF. In nucleotides, the CDR3 is TGTGCCAGTATGAGGGACAGCGTGAACACTGAAGCTTTCTTT.

This clonotype showed up many times. J is TRBJ1-1 and V is TRBV4-1; TRBD1 might be the D (5 bases). Trimming stripped 3 bases from V and 5 bases from J, with 10 bases between. Per the germline V gene, CDR1 is MGHRA and CDR2 is YSYEKL. The length of the CDR3 is 13 residues. CDR3 sequence reads: CASSHPDRTEAFF. CDR3 in DNA: TGCGCCAGCAGCCACCCCGACAGAACTGAAGCTTTCTTT.

Ten or more counts support this clonotype. The rearrangement uses TRBV29-1 and TRBJ1-1; TRBD1 matches at 7 bases. This CDR3 comprises 14 residues. Trimming removed 4 bases from V and 5 bases from J; junction bases left unmatched: 10. Per the germline V gene, CDR1 is SQVTM and CDR2 is ANQGSEA. The CDR3 DNA reads TGCAGCGTTGTACGACAGGGAAGATGGACTGAAGCTTTCTTT. Translated, it gives CSVVRQGRWTEAFF.

This clonotype turned up a few times. The chain combines TRBV7-8 with TRBJ1-4, with 11 nucleotides matching TRBD1. The CDR3 consists of 14 residues. The V segment lost 4 bases and the J segment 11 bases; nucleotides outside the gene matches: 6. Germline values: CDR1 SGHVS, CDR2 FQNEAQ. Here the CDR3 reads CASSSRDRGFKLFF. CDR3 in DNA: TGTGCCAGCAGCTCCCGGGACAGGGGGTTCAAACTGTTTTTT.